The rows below give T cell receptor beta chains drawn from one sample of a study of T-cell reconstitution after alpha-beta-depleted transplantation in children. TCRdb reprocessed the PCR reads with MiXCR, giving one entry per CDR3 protein. This table holds 380,000 or so distinct CDR3 sequences, roughly 14% found once. Here the sequenced sample was PBMCs, taken from the stem cell graft. These TCRs come from a human donor who donated a stem cell graft to a child with Fanconi anemia. CDR3s include the opening cysteine and the closing phenylalanine or tryptophan. A D gene is named only where the DNA matches it firmly. Expanded clones get a size class; other rows say once, few or many, or leave the size out.

TRBV4-1,TRBJ2-2,TRBD1,-,TGCGCCAGCAGCGCCGGACAGGCCCGCACCGGGGAGCTGTTTTTT,CASSAGQARTGELFF
TRBV18,TRBJ1-1,TRBD1,-,TGTGCCAGCTCACCCCAACCCGGGACAGGGGGCGATGCTGAAGCTTTCTTT,CASSPQPGTGGDAEAFF
TRBV12-3/TRBV12-4,TRBJ1-2,-,few,TGTGCCAGCAGTTTATCCTGGGTGGGTGGCTATGGCTACACCTTC,CASSLSWVGGYGYTF
TRBV11-3,TRBJ2-1,TRBD1,few,TGTGCCAGCAGCGCCCGGACAGGGGATGAGCAGTTCTTC,CASSARTGDEQFF
TRBV12-5,TRBJ2-5,TRBD1,once,TGTGCTAGTGGCGATGGGACAGTGGTCCAAGAGACCCAGTACTTC,CASGDGTVVQETQYF
TRBV20-1,TRBJ1-1,-,-,TGCAGTGCTAGGCAGGCGGACACTGAAGCTTTCTTT,CSARQADTEAFF
TRBV4-3,TRBJ1-1,-,many,TGCGCCAGCAGCCAAGATTGGATTAGGGGCGTGGAAGCTTTCTTT,CASSQDWIRGVEAFF
TRBV5-1,TRBJ2-7,TRBD1,-,TGCGCCAGCAGGCCCGGACAGGGGTATCACGAGCAGTACTTC,CASRPGQGYHEQYF
TRBV5-1,TRBJ1-1,-,-,TGCGCCAGCAGCCCTAGCACTCCTTCGCGCACTGAAGCTTTCTTT,CASSPSTPSRTEAFF
TRBV6-1,TRBJ1-1,TRBD1,few,TGTGCCAGCAGTCGAAACCGGGACAGGGAAGCTTTCTTT,CASSRNRDREAFF
TRBV12-3/TRBV12-4,TRBJ1-5,-,-,TGTGCCAGCGGAACGACGGGGGGCAATCAGCCCCAGCATTTT,CASGTTGGNQPQHF
TRBV11-2,TRBJ1-1,-,few,TGTGCCAGCAACCCCGGAGGGGGGAACACTGAAGCTTTCTTT,CASNPGGGNTEAFF
TRBV2,TRBJ1-4,TRBD1,few,TGTGCCAGCAGTAAAGACAGGGGAGGAATGAAGGAACTGTTTTTT,CASSKDRGGMKELFF
TRBV14,TRBJ2-1,-,many,TGTGCCAGCAGCCCAAGACGGGGGAGCAATGAGCAGTTCTTC,CASSPRRGSNEQFF
TRBV6-2/TRBV6-3,TRBJ1-1,-,-,TGTGCCAGCAGGTACACAGGGTTCGTGGGACAAGCTTTCTTT,CASRYTGFVGQAFF
TRBV12-3/TRBV12-4,TRBJ2-7,TRBD1,-,TGTGCCAGCAGTTTTAGAACGGGACAGGGGAAACCCTACGAGCAGTACTTC,CASSFRTGQGKPYEQYF
TRBV2,TRBJ2-3,-,-,TGTGCCAGCAGTAACAGACGCTTGTTTACAGATACGCAGTATTTT,CASSNRRLFTDTQYF
TRBV4-3,TRBJ2-3,-,-,TGCGCCAGCAGCGCACGGACTGGAGATACGCAGTATTTT,CASSARTGDTQYF
TRBV5-5,TRBJ1-1,-,-,TGTGCCAGCAGCTTGGAACGGAGCACTGAAGCTTTCTTT,CASSLERSTEAFF
TRBV18,TRBJ2-2,-,-,TGTGCCAGCTCACCACCGACAGGGAACACCGGGGAGCTGTTTTTT,CASSPPTGNTGELFF
TRBV7-6,TRBJ2-3,-,-,TGTGCCAGCAGCTTAAGGAACAGCGAGAGCACAGATACGCAGTATTTT,CASSLRNSESTDTQYF
TRBV25-1,TRBJ2-7,-,few,TGTGCCAGCAGTGATTTCCTCGAGCAGTACTTC,CASSDFLEQYF
TRBV5-1,TRBJ1-4,TRBD1,few,TGCGCCAGCAGCCGACAGGGTGAAAATGAAAAACTGTTTTTT,CASSRQGENEKLFF
TRBV11-2,TRBJ1-4,TRBD1,-,TGTGCCAGCAGCCCATTTGGGACAGGGGAGCGGGAAAAACTGTTTTTT,CASSPFGTGEREKLFF
TRBV2,TRBJ1-4,-,many,TGTGCCAGCAACATCAGGGGAAAACTGTTTTTT,CASNIRGKLFF